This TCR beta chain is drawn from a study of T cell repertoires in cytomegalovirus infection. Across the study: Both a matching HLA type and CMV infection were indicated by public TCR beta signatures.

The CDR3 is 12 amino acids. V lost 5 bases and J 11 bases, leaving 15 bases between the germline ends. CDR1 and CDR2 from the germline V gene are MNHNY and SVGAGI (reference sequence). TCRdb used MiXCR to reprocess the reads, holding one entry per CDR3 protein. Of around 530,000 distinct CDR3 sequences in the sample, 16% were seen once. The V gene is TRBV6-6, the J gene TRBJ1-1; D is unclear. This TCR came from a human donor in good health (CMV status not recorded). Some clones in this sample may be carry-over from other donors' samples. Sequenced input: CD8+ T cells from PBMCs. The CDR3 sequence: CASSDQATEAFF. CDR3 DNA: TGTGCCAGCAGTGATCAGGCTACGGAGGCTTTCTTT.